One sample yielded the 24 T cell receptor beta chains listed below, sequenced in a study of cytomegalovirus exposure and HLA in healthy donors. The PCR employed 60 Vbeta primers together with 13 Jbeta primers. The data were produced by immunoSEQ multiplex PCR, yet TCRdb's version contains in-frame clones alone and is incomplete. The sample yields 120,000 to 150,000 clones, 75% to 80% seen once. Sequencing was carried out using PBMCs. The receptor source for this set is a male donor in good health and CMV-seronegative.

For the CDR3, the DNA is TGTGCCAGTAGTATGGACGGTGGACAATTCTATGGCTACACCTTC. Translated: CASSMDGGQFYGYTF. This chain uses TRBV19 with TRBJ1-2; maybe TRBD1 (5 bases). Germline V gene data show CDR1 as LNHDA and CDR2 as SQIVND (reference sequence). V was clipped by 3 bases and J by 4 bases, with 15 bases between them. This CDR3 is built from 15 residues.

J is TRBJ2-7 and V is TRBV7-2, with 11 nucleotides matching TRBD2. This CDR3 comprises 14 residues. V was pared by 5 bases and J by 3 bases, with 3 bases of the junction left unmatched. CDR1 SGHTA and CDR2 FQGNSA come from the germline V gene. The CDR3 here is CASSQTSGIYEQYF. The CDR3 coding sequence is TGTGCCAGCAGCCAGACTAGCGGGATCTACGAGCAGTACTTC.

The chain uses TRBV5-6 and TRBJ1-2; possible D gene TRBD1, 5 bases. Germline V gene data show CDR1 as SGHDT and CDR2 as YYEEEE. The CDR3 is made up of 16 amino acids. The V end lost 0 bases, the J end lost 5 bases, and 17 bases lay between the germline ends. CDR3 amino acids: CASSLGAGGSRYGYTF. The CDR3 DNA is TGTGCCAGCAGCTTGGGGGCTGGGGGGAGTCGATATGGCTACACCTTC.

This sequence joins TRBV19 and TRBJ1-4; D unclear. The CDR3 spans 16 residues. The ends were cut back, 1 base at V and 0 bases at J, with 9 bases in the middle. The germline V gene encodes CDR1 LNHDA and CDR2 SQIVND (reference sequence). Here the CDR3 reads CASSIGGRPTNEKLFF. In DNA, the CDR3 is TGTGCCAGTAGTATAGGCGGGAGACCAACTAATGAAAAACTGTTTTTT.

This chain connects TRBV18 to TRBJ2-7; TRBD1 matches 7 bases. The junction had 4 bases not matched to a gene; V was cut back by 5 bases and J by 0 bases. The V gene's germline CDR1 is KGHSH and CDR2 LQKENI. This CDR3 is built from 14 residues. CDR3 in DNA: TGTGCCAGCTCAACAGCAGGGGGCTCCTACGAGCAGTACTTC. Translated, it gives CASSTAGGSYEQYF.

The chain is built from TRBV6-5 and TRBJ1-1, with D perhaps matching TRBD1 (5 bases). This CDR3 has 13 residues. Germline V gives CDR1 MNHEY, CDR2 SVGAGI. V was pared by 8 bases and J by 5 bases, with 15 bases between. The CDR3: CASLGRRGTEAFF. The CDR3 nucleotides are TGTGCCAGCCTGGGACGGCGGGGTACTGAAGCTTTCTTT.

The DNA of the CDR3 is TGTGCCAGCAGTGAAGGACAGCCCTACGAGCAGTACTTC. Amino acid sequence: CASSEGQPYEQYF. The rearrangement uses TRBV6-1 and TRBJ2-7; D may be TRBD1 (5 bases). Germline loops: CDR1 MNHNS, CDR2 SASEGT. V was clipped by 1 base and J by 2 bases, with 6 bases between them. CDR3 length equals 13 residues.

The gene calls are TRBV11-3 and TRBJ2-5, with 9 nucleotides matching TRBD1. Germline CDR1 is SGHNT and CDR2 is YENEEA. Trimming removed 4 bases from V and 4 bases from J; junction bases left unmatched: 4. This CDR3 has 14 residues. The CDR3 DNA reads as TGTGCCAGCAGCTCGGACAGGGGCACAGAGACCCAGTACTTC. It specifies CASSSDRGTETQYF.

The V and J genes are TRBV5-1 and TRBJ2-5; 9 bases are a match to TRBD1. Germline CDR1 SGHRS, CDR2 YFSETQ. This CDR3 has 14 amino acids. J was trimmed by 5 bases and V by 3 bases; bases with no gene match: 5. The CDR3 is CASSWGQGWETQYF. Here the CDR3 DNA reads TGCGCCAGCAGCTGGGGACAGGGTTGGGAGACCCAGTACTTC.

The chain employs TRBV30 and TRBJ1-2, with 8 bases fitting TRBD1. J lost 5 bases, V lost 3 bases, and 5 bases had no gene match. This CDR3 is built from 13 residues. Germline V gene sequence: CDR1 GTSNPN, CDR2 SVGIG (reference sequence). CDR3 in DNA: TGTGCCTGGAGCGCGGACAGGGAATATGGCTACACCTTC. The encoded protein is CAWSADREYGYTF.

The chain is built from TRBV9 and TRBJ2-3; TRBD2 agrees at 7 bases. Germline CDR1 reads SGDLS; CDR2 reads YYNGEE. This CDR3 comprises 19 residues. V was clipped by 2 bases and J by 0 bases; unmatched bases: 15. DNA for the CDR3: TGTGCCAGCAGCGTCCCTCGGGAGGCCCCCGATACTAGCACAGATACGCAGTATTTT. It translates to CASSVPREAPDTSTDTQYF.

This chain connects TRBV5-1 to TRBJ2-6, with D uncertain. The CDR3 sequence is 16 residues long. V lost 0 bases to trimming and J lost 0 bases, with 7 bases between them. The germline V gene encodes CDR1 SGHRS and CDR2 YFSETQ. CDR3 in DNA: TGCGCCAGCAGCTTGGGCCCGAGCTCTGGGGCCAACGTCCTGACTTTC. Translated: CASSLGPSSGANVLTF.

The table lists this clone with a count of one. The chain combines TRBV6-5 with TRBJ2-5; 8 bases are shared with TRBD1. The J call is in doubt because the DNA end fits TRBJ2-7 better. The germline gives CDR1 MNHEY, CDR2 SVGAGI. CDR3 length equals 15 residues. The CDR3 loop reads CASIDRGGESYEQYF. The CDR3 nucleotides read TGTGCCAGCATCGACAGGGGAGGCGAGTCCTACGAGCAGTACTTC.

The genes are TRBV2 and TRBJ2-1; 10 bases fit TRBD2. Germline V gene sequence: CDR1 SNHLY, CDR2 FYNNEI. The CDR3 contains 15 residues. V shed 4 bases and J 3 bases; nucleotides not matched to a gene: 3. The CDR3 nucleotides are TGTGCCAGCAGTGGGTCTAGCGGGAGCTACAATGAGCAGTTCTTC. It codes for CASSGSSGSYNEQFF.

The gene calls are TRBV11-3 and TRBJ1-5, with D unclear. The CDR3 length is 18 residues. Germline lookup yields CDR1 SGHNT and CDR2 YENEEA. Trimming took off 1 base at V and 2 bases at J, with 18 bases between the two ends. The CDR3 protein is CASSLGPPEGMGNQPQHF. The CDR3 coding sequence is TGTGCCAGCAGCTTAGGTCCCCCTGAGGGAATGGGCAATCAGCCCCAGCATTTT.

This chain joins TRBV6-5 and TRBJ2-5; 8 bases agree with TRBD1. Per germline, CDR1 MNHEY and CDR2 SVGAGI. The CDR3 consists of 15 residues. V dropped 0 bases and J dropped 0; count of bases not matched to a gene: 0. CDR3 amino acids: CASSYSTGDQETQYF. CDR3 sequence (DNA): TGTGCCAGCAGTTACTCGACAGGGGACCAAGAGACCCAGTACTTC.

The chain couples TRBV7-2 to TRBJ1-5; D is uncertain. Per germline, CDR1 SGHTA and CDR2 FQGNSA. Trimming removed 3 bases at V and 9 bases at J, with 12 bases between. The CDR3 is 13 residues long. The CDR3 protein is CASSLSVPGPQHF. CDR3 nucleotides: TGTGCCAGCAGCTTGTCAGTCCCGGGGCCCCAGCATTTT.

The V and J genes are TRBV29-1 and TRBJ2-5; 16 nucleotides agree with TRBD2. The ends lost 6 bases at V and 2 bases at J; junction bases unmatched: 6. Germline lookup yields CDR1 SQVTM and CDR2 ANQGSEA. This CDR3 comprises 16 residues. CDR3 region: CSVEGLAGGRQETQYF. CDR3 DNA sequence: TGCAGCGTGGAGGGACTAGCGGGGGGGAGGCAAGAGACCCAGTACTTC. The entire variable domain, with the rest obtained from reference TRBV29-1 and TRBJ2-5, is as follows: SAVISQKPSRDICQRGTSLTIQCQVDSQVTMMFWYRQQPGQSLTLIATANQGSEATYESGFVIDKFPISRPNLTFSTLTVSNMSPEDSSIYLCSVEGLAGGRQETQYFGPGTRLLVL.

This chain links TRBV6-5 with TRBJ2-2; 8 positions agree with TRBD1. After removal of 6 bases from V and 2 bases from J, the junction contained 2 bases not matched to a gene. The length of the CDR3 is 14 residues. Germline lookup yields CDR1 MNHEY and CDR2 SVGAGI. The CDR3 loop is CASRGQANTGELFF. The CDR3 coding sequence is TGTGCCAGCAGGGGACAGGCCAACACCGGGGAGCTGTTTTTT.

V gene TRBV27 combines with J gene TRBJ1-5, with 12 positions matching TRBD1. Germline assignment: CDR1 MNHEY and CDR2 SMNVEV (reference sequence). The CDR3 extends over 18 amino acids. J lost 2 bases, V lost 3 bases, and 8 bases had no gene match. CDR3 amino acids: CASSFPGTGGERNQPQHF. The CDR3 nucleotides read TGTGCCAGCAGTTTCCCTGGGACAGGGGGCGAGCGCAATCAGCCCCAGCATTTT.

V gene TRBV30 combines with J gene TRBJ1-3; 8 bases are a match to TRBD1. The germline V gene encodes CDR1 GTSNPN and CDR2 SVGIG (reference sequence). The CDR3 is made up of 18 amino acids. V shed 1 base and J 0 bases; nucleotides not matched to a gene: 11. This CDR3 reads CAWSGMGQAGSSGNTIYF. DNA of the CDR3: TGTGCCTGGAGTGGAATGGGACAGGCTGGTTCCTCTGGAAACACCATATATTTT.

The chain has TRBV19 and TRBJ2-4; a possible D gene is TRBD1 (6 bases). V lost 4 bases and J 0 bases, leaving 13 bases between the germline ends. The germline CDR1 and CDR2 sequences are LNHDA and SQIVND (reference sequence). The CDR3 loop spans 16 amino acids. The CDR3 DNA reads TGTGCCAGTAGTAACACAGGACAGATAGCCAAAAACATTCAGTACTTC. Its protein is CASSNTGQIAKNIQYF.

This clone has a handful of counts. The gene calls are TRBV7-9 and TRBJ2-3; the match to TRBD2 covers 9 bases. With V trimmed by 1 base and J by 5 bases, 4 bases remained unmatched. The CDR3 contains 15 residues. CDR1 is SEHNR, CDR2 FQNEAQ, per germline (reference sequence). CDR3 in DNA: TGTGCCAGCAGCTTAGAGGGGCGGGGGGGAGATACGCAGTATTTT. Protein product: CASSLEGRGGDTQYF.

V gene TRBV5-1 combines with J gene TRBJ1-2; possible D gene TRBD1, 5 bases. The V gene lost 4 bases and the J gene lost 4 bases, with 11 bases spanning the gap. In germline, CDR1 is SGHRS, CDR2 YFSETQ. This CDR3 has 13 amino acids. In DNA form, the CDR3 reads TGCGCCAGCAGCCCGGGGGGGATCTATGGCTACACCTTC. Translating it yields CASSPGGIYGYTF.